The clone carrying this T cell receptor beta chain was observed a few times. Antigen: not known. The CDR3 length is 13 residues. After removal of 6 bases from V and 10 bases from J, the junction contained 8 bases not matched to a gene. Looked up from germline, CDR1 is LGHDT and CDR2 is YNNKEL (reference sequence). Stated time point: persistent/refractory GD, antithyroid drugs over 5 years with positive TRAb. PBMC-derived RNA was used for the TCR library. The entry originates in a study of regulatory T cells in long-lasting Graves disease. Study background: With positive TSH receptor antibodies and over 5 years of antithyroid drugs, Graves' disease was considered persistent.

Study observations and caveats: New patients shared fewer public clonotypes (about 1,000) than persistent patients did (2,741). Possibly, too few samples lowered accuracy. The study found TRBV28, TRBJ1-2 and TRBJ2-5 favored in persistent disease.

Arm-PCR with iRepertoire HTBI primers amplified the CDR3 regions for these TCR beta libraries. TCRdb re-called the multiplex PCR reads with MiXCR, one entry per CDR3 protein. The data hold 500,000 to 700,000 distinct CDR3 sequences, with 25% to 35% observed a single time. The clonotype was recovered from a female donor with Graves disease. The material sequenced was peripheral blood mononuclear cells (PBMCs), taken when the disease was refractory, from a patient treated with antithyroid drugs. The V call is TRBV3-1, the J call TRBJ1-1; 10 positions match TRBD1. CDR3 protein: CASSRRTGGRAFF. Written as DNA, the CDR3 is TGTGCCAGCAGTCGTAGGACAGGGGGTCGAGCTTTCTTT.